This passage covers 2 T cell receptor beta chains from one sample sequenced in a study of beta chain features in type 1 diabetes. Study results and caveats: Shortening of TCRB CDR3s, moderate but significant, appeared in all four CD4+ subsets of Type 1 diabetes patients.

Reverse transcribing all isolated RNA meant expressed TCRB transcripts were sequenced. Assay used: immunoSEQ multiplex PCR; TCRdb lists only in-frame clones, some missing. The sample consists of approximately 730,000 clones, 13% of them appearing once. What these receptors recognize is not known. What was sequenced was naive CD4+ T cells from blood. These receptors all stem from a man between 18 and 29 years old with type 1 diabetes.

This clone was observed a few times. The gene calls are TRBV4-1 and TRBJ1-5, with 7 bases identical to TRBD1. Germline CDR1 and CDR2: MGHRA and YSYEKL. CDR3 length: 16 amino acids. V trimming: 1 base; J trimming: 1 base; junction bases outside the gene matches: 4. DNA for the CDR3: TGCGCCAGCAGCCAAGTGAAGGGGGCGAGCAATCAGCCCCAGCATTTT. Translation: CASSQVKGASNQPQHF.

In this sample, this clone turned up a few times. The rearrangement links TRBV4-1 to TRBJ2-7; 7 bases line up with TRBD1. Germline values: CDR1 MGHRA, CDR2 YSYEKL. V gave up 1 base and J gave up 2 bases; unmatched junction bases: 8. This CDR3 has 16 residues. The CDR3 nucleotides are TGCGCCAGCAGCCAAGTTGGTTGGCAGGGGGCCTACGAGCAGTACTTC. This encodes CASSQVGWQGAYEQYF.